This T cell receptor beta chain appears in the sequencing data of a study of cytomegalovirus exposure and HLA in healthy donors. This PCR relied on a set of 60 Vbeta primers and 13 Jbeta primers. In the source study's methods: A later analysis tallied 75 million to 80 million unique TCR beta chains, 8.5 million to 11 million of them shared. This table comes from immunoSEQ multiplex PCR, and its TCRdb copy is limited to in-frame clones, with some not included. The DNA gave D and trimming, while V, J and clone size come from that table. This sample has around 200,000 clones, with almost 70% found just once. The CDR3 is 15 residues long. Germline CDR1 is KGHSH and CDR2 is LQKENI. Trimming took 2 bases from V and 7 from J, leaving 14 bases between them.

The chain is built from TRBV18 and TRBJ2-2; D possibly corresponds to TRBD2 (6 bases). The sample consisted of PBMCs. This clonotype was sampled from a man aged 35 to 55 in good health and CMV-seropositive. In DNA form, the CDR3 reads TGTGCCAGCTCACCAAGGAGGGGAGGCGGCGGGGAGCTGTTTTTT. Translated: CASSPRRGGGGELFF.